This T cell receptor (beta chain) was retrieved from a study of neurological immune-mediated disorders. Looking at the study overall: The disease course was relapsing-remitting in some 31 and secondary progressive in about 9% of the roughly 35 multiple sclerosis patients.

Trimming at V came to 0 bases and at J to 3 bases, leaving 5 bases not matched to a gene. The length of the CDR3 is 16 residues. Germline V gene data show CDR1 as LNHNV and CDR2 as YYDKDF (reference sequence). Regarding the study as a whole: CDR3 amino acid sequences of expanded clones were not shared across subjects, a result suggesting private repertoires in all groups.

This clonotype was found many times. Antigen unknown. The cDNA came from 5'RACE, which used 10-nucleotide random UMIs. In TCRdb, the 5' RACE reads were re-called with MiXCR into one record per CDR3 protein. The profile shows tens of thousands of distinct CDR3 sequences, around 4.4% of them singletons. It was from 2 million PBMCs stored at -80 C that the unsorted libraries were obtained. The TCR sequence derives from a man in his fifties or sixties with multiple sclerosis. The V call is TRBV15, the J call TRBJ2-5; 9 positions agree with TRBD2. Sequenced material: PBMCs. CDR3 amino acids: CATSRDRLAEEETQYF. In DNA, the CDR3 is TGTGCCACCAGCAGAGACCGACTAGCGGAGGAAGAGACCCAGTACTTC. The full variable domain, rest sourced from reference TRBV15 and TRBJ2-5, is DAMVIQNPRYQVTQFGKPVTLSCSQTLNHNVMYWYQQKSSQAPKLLFHYYDKDFNNEADTPDNFQSRRPNTSFCFLDIRSPGLGDTAMYLCATSRDRLAEEETQYFGPGTRLLVL.